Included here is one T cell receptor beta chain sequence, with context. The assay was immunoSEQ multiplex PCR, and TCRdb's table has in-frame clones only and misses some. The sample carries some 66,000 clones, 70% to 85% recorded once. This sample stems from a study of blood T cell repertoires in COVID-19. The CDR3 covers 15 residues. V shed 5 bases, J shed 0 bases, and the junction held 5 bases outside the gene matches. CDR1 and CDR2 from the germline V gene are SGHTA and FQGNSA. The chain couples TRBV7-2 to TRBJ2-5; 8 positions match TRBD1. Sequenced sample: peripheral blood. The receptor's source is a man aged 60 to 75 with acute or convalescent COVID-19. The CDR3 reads CASSAWTGHQETQYF. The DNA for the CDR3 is TGTGCCAGCAGCGCCTGGACAGGGCACCAAGAGACCCAGTACTTC.